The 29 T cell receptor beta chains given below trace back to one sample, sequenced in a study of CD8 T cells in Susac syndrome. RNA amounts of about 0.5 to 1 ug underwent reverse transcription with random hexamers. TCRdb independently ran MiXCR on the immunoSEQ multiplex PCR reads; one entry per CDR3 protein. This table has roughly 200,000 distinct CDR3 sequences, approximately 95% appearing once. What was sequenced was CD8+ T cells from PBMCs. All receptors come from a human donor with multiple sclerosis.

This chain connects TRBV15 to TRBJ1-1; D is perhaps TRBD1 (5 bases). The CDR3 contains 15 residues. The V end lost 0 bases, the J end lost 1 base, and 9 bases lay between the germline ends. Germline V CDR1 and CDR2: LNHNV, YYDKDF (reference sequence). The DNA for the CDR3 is TGTGCCACCAGCAGAGATCGGGGCCAGAACACTGAAGCTTTCTTT. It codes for CATSRDRGQNTEAFF.

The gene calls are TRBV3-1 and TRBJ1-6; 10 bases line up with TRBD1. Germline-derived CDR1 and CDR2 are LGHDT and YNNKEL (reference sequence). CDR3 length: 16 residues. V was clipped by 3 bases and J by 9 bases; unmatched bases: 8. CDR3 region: CASSHPTGGLGSPLHF. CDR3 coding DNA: TGTGCCAGCAGCCACCCGACAGGGGGCCTAGGTTCACCCCTCCACTTT.

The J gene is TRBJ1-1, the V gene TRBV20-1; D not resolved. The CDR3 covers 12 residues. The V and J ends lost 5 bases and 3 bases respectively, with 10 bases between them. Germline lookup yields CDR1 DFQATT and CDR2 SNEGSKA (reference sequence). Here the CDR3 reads CSAGVWHTEAFF. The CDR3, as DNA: TGCAGTGCTGGGGTTTGGCACACTGAAGCTTTCTTT.

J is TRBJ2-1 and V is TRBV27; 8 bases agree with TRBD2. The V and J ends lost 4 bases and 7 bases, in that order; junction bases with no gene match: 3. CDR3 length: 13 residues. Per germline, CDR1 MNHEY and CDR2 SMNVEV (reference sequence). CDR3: CASSYGRGNEQFF. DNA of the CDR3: TGTGCCAGCAGTTACGGGAGGGGGAATGAGCAGTTCTTC.

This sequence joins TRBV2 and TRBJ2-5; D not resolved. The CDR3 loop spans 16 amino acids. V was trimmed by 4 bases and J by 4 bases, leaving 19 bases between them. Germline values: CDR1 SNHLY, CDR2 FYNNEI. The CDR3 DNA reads TGTGCCAGCAGTGTTCGGCCGTACAGTGATCGAGAGACCCAGTACTTC. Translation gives CASSVRPYSDRETQYF.

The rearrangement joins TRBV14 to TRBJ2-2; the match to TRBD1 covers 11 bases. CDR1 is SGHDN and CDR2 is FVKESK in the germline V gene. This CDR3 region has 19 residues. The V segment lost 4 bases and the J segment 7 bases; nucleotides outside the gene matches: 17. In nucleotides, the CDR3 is TGTGCCAGCAGCCCCTATACCGGGACAGGGGGACCTTTGATCGGGGAGCTGTTTTTT. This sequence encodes CASSPYTGTGGPLIGELFF. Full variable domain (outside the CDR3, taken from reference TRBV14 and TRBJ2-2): EAGVTQFPSHSVIEKGQTVTLRCDPISGHDNLYWYRRVMGKEIKFLLHFVKESKQDESGMPNNRFLAERTGGTYSTLKVQPAELEDSGVYFCASSPYTGTGGPLIGELFFGEGSRLTVL.

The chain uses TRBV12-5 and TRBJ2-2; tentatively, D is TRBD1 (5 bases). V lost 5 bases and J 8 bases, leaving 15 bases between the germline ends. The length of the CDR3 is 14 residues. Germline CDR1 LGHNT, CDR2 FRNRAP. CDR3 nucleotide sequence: TGTGCTAGTGGTCCCTTATTCCCAGGGGGGGAGCTGTTTTTT. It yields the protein CASGPLFPGGELFF.

The CDR3 protein is CASSLWTDNQPQHF. The CDR3 DNA follows: TGTGCCAGCAGCTTGTGGACGGATAATCAGCCCCAGCATTTT. This rearrangement joins TRBV7-8 to TRBJ1-5; D unclear. CDR1 is SGHVS and CDR2 is FQNEAQ in the germline V gene. The CDR3 is 14 residues long. Trimming removed 3 bases at V and 4 bases at J, with 10 bases between. Together with reference TRBV7-8 and TRBJ1-5, the CDR3 gives the full variable domain: GAGVSQSPRYKVAKRGQDVALRCDPISGHVSLFWYQQALGQGPEFLTYFQNEAQLDKSGLPSDRFFAERPEGSVSTLKIQRTQQEDSAVYLCASSLWTDNQPQHFGDGTRLSIL.

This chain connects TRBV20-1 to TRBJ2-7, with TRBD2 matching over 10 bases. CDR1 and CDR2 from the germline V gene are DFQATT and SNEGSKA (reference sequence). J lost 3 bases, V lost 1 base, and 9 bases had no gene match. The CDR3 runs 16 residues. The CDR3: CSARVGLAGDIYEQYF. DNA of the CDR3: TGCAGTGCTAGAGTCGGTCTAGCGGGAGATATCTACGAGCAGTACTTC.

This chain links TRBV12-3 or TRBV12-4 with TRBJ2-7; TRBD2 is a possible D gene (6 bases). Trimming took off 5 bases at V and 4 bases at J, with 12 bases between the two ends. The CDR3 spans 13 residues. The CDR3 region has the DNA TGTGCCAGCAGTCCGCGGGACGGTTACGAGCAGTACTTC. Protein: CASSPRDGYEQYF.

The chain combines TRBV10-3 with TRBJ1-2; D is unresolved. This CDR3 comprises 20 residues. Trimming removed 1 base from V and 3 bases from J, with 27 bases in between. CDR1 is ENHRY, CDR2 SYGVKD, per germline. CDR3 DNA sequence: TGTGCCATCAGTGAGTTCCCCGTGATTGGCAACCCCATCCCGGACTATGGCTACACCTTC. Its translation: CAISEFPVIGNPIPDYGYTF.

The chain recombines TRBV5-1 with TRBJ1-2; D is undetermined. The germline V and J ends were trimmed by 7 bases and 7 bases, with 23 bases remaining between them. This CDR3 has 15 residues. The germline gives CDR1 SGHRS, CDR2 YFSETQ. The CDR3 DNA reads TGCGCCAGCCAAACGCACTCGAATTCCCCGCGTGGCTACACCTTC. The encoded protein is CASQTHSNSPRGYTF.

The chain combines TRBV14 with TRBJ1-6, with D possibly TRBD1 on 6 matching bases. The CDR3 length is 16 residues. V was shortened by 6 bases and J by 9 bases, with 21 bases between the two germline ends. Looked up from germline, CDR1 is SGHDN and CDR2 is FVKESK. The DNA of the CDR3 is TGTGCCAGCAGTCCGAGCCAGGGGCCGTGGGGTTCACCCCTCCACTTT. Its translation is CASSPSQGPWGSPLHF.

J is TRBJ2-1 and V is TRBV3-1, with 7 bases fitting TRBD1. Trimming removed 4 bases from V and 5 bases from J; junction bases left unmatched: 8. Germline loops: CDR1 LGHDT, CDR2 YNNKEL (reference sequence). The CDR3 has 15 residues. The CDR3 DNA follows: TGTGCCAGCAGCCCGAACAGGGGAACCGACAATGAGCAGTTCTTC. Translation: CASSPNRGTDNEQFF.

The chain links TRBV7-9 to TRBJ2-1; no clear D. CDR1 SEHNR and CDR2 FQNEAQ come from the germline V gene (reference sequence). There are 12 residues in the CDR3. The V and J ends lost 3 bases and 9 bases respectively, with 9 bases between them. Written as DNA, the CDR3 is TGTGCCAGCAGCTTTAACAACGCTGAGCAGTTCTTC. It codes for CASSFNNAEQFF.

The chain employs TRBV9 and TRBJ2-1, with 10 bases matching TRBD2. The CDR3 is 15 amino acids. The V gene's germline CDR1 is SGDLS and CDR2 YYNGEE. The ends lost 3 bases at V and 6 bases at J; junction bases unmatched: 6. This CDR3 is CASSAIAGGINEQFF. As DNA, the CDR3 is TGTGCCAGCAGCGCCATAGCGGGAGGCATCAATGAGCAGTTCTTC.

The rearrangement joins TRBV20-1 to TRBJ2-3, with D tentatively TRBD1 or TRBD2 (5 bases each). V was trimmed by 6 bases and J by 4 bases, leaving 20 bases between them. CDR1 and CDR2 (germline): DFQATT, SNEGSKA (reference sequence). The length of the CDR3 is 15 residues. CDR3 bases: TGCAGTGCGACCTACGGGACCCCCGGCGCAGATACGCAGTATTTT. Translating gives CSATYGTPGADTQYF.

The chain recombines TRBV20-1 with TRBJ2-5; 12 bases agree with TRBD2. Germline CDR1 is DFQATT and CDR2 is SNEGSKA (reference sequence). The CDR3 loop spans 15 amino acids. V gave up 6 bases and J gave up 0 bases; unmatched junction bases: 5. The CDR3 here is CSATRLAGDQETQYF. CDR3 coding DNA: TGCAGTGCCACGAGACTAGCGGGAGACCAAGAGACCCAGTACTTC.

Here the CDR3 reads CASSFNRGPKNYGYTF. CDR3 coding DNA: TGTGCCAGCAGTTTTAACAGGGGGCCAAAGAACTATGGCTACACCTTC. V is TRBV27 and J is TRBJ1-2; 9 bases fit TRBD1. The J segment lost 2 bases and the V segment lost 3 bases, leaving 7 bases of the junction unmatched. Germline CDR1 MNHEY, CDR2 SMNVEV (reference sequence). The CDR3 totals 16 residues.

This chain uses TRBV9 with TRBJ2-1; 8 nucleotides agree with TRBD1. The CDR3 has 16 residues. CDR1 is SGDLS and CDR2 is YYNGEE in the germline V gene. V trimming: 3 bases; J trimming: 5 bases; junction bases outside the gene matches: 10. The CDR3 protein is CASSARGQALHNEQFF. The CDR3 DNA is TGTGCCAGCAGCGCACGGGGACAGGCCTTGCACAATGAGCAGTTCTTC. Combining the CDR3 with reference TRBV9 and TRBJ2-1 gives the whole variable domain DSGVTQTPKHLITATGQRVTLRCSPRSGDLSVYWYQQSLDQGLQFLIQYYNGEERAKGNILERFSAQQFPDLHSELNLSSLELGDSALYFCASSARGQALHNEQFFGPGTRLTVL.

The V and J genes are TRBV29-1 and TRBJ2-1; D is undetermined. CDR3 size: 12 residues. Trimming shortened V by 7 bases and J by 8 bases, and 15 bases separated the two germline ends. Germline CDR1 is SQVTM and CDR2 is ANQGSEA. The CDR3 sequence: CSASGPADEQFF. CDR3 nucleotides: TGCAGCGCTTCTGGACCGGCCGATGAGCAGTTCTTC.

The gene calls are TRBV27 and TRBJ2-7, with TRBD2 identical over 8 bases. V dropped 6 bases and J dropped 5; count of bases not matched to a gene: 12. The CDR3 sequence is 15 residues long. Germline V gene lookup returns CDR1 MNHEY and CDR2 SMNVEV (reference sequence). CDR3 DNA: TGTGCCAGCAGGAAGGGGCAGCGGGGGTGGGACGAGCAGTACTTC. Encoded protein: CASRKGQRGWDEQYF.

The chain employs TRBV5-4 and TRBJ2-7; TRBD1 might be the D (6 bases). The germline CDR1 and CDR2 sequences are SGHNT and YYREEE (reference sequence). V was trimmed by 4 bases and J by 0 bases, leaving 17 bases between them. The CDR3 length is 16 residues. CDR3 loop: CASSTWDTESSYEQYF. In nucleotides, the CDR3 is TGTGCCAGCAGCACCTGGGACACTGAGAGCTCCTACGAGCAGTACTTC.

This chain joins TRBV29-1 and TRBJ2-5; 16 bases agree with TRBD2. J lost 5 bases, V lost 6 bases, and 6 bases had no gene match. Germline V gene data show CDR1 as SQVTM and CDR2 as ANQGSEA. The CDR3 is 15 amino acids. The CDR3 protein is CSVGTSGRVGETQYF. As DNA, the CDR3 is TGCAGCGTCGGGACTAGCGGGAGGGTAGGGGAGACCCAGTACTTC.

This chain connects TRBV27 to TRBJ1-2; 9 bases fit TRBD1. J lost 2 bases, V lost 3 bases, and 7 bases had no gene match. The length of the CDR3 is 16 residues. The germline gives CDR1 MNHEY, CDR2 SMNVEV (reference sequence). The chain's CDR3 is CASSLGQGEPNYGYTF. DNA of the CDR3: TGTGCCAGCAGTTTGGGACAGGGCGAACCCAACTATGGCTACACCTTC.

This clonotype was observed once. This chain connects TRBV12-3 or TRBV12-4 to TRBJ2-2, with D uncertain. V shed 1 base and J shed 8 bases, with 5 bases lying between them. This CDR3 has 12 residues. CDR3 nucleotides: TGTGCCAGCAGTTTAGTATTTGGGGAGCTGTTTTTT. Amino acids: CASSLVFGELFF.

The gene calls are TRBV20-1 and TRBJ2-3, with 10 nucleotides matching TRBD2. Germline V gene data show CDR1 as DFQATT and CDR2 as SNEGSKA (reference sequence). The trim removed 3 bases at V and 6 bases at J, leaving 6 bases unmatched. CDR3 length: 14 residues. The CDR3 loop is CSASQREGPDTQYF. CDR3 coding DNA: TGCAGTGCTAGCCAGCGGGAGGGCCCCGATACGCAGTATTTT.

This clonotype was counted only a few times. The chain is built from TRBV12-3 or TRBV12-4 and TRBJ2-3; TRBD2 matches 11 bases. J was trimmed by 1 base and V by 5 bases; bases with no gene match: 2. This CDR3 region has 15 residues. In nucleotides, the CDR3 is TGTGCCAGCAGTCCACTAGCGGGGGGCACAGATACGCAGTATTTT. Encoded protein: CASSPLAGGTDTQYF.

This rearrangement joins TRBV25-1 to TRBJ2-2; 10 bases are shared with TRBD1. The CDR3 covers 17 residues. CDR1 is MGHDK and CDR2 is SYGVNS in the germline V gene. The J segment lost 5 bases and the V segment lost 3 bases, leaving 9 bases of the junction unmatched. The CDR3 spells CASSEEGGTGVTGELFF. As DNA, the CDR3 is TGTGCCAGCAGTGAGGAGGGGGGGACAGGGGTTACCGGGGAGCTGTTTTTT.